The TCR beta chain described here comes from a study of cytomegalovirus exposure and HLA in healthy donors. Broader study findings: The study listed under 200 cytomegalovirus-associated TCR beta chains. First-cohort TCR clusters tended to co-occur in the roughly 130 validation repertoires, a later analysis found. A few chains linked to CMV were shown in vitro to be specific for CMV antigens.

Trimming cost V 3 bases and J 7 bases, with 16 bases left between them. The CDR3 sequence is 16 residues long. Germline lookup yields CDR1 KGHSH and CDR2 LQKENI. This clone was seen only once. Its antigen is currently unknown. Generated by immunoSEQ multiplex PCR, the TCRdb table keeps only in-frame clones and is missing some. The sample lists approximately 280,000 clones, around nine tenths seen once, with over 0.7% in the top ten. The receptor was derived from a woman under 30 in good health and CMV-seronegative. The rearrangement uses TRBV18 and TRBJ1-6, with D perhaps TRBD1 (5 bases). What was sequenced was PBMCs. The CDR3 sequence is CASSPRVVMGNSPLHF. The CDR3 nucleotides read TGTGCCAGCTCACCCAGGGTTGTGATGGGAAATTCACCCCTCCACTTT.